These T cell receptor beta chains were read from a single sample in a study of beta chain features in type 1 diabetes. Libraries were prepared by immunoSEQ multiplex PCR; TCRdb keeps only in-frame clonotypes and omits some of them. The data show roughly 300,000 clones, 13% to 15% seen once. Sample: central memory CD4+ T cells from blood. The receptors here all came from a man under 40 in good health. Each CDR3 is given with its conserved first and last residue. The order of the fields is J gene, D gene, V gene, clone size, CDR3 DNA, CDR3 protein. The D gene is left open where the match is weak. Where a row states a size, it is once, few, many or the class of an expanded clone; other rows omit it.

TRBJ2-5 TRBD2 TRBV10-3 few TGTGCCATCAGGGACGGGGGGGCCGCCGAGACCCAGTACTTC CAIRDGGAAETQYF
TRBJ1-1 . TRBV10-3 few TGTGCCATCAGTGAGTCAGCACAGCTGAACACTGAAGCTTTCTTT CAISESAQLNTEAFF
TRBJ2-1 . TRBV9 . TGTGCCAGCAGCGTACTGGGGGGGCTCTACAATGAGCAGTTCTTC CASSVLGGLYNEQFF
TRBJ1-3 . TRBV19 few TGTGCCAGTAGTATGGGATTCGGGGGAAACACCATATATTTT CASSMGFGGNTIYF
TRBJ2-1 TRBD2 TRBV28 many TGTGCCAGCAAAGCGGGAGCGGGTGGGTCCTACAATGAGCAGTTCTTC CASKAGAGGSYNEQFF
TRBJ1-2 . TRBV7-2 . TGTGCCAGCAGCTCCCGGGACGGCGCTAGGGGCTACACCTTC CASSSRDGARGYTF
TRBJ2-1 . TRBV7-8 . TGTGCCAGCAGCTTCGGGACCACCAGCGGTTATGAGCAGTTCTTC CASSFGTTSGYEQFF
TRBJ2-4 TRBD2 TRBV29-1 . TGCAGCGTCTCGACTAGCGGGGCAAACATTCAGTACTTC CSVSTSGANIQYF
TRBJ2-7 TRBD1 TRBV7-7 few TGTGCCAGCAGCTTAGGGGCCGGGACAGGGTTCGAGCAGTACTTC CASSLGAGTGFEQYF
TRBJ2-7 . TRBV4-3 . TGCGCCAGCAGCCAAGGACCGGTTAGGGGCTGGAGCGAGCAGTACTTC CASSQGPVRGWSEQYF
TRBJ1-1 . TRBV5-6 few TGTGCCAGCAGCCTAAGACTGAACACTGAAGCTTTCTTT CASSLRLNTEAFF
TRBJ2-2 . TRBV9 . TGTGCCAGCAGCGTCTTGACCGGGGAGCTGTTTTTT CASSVLTGELFF
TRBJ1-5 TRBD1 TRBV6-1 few TGTGCCAGCAGTGAGGACAGGGGGGCGAATCAGCCCCAGCATTTT CASSEDRGANQPQHF
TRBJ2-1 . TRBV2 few TGTGCCAGCAGCCCCGGTGGAGGGGGTGTAGTAGAGCAGTTCTTC CASSPGGGGVVEQFF
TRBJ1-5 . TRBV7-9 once TGTGCCAGCAGCTTAGCGCAGGCAGTCAATCAGCCCCAGCATTTT CASSLAQAVNQPQHF
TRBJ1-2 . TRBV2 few TGTGCCAGCAGTGAAGCAGGGTTTGGCTACACCTTC CASSEAGFGYTF
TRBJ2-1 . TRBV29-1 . TGCAGCTCTGAGGGGGGGGCGTACAATGAGCAGTTCTTC CSSEGGAYNEQFF
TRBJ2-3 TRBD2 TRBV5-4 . TGTGCCAGCAGCTTGGGGGGACTAGCGGGCACAGATACGCAGTATTTT CASSLGGLAGTDTQYF
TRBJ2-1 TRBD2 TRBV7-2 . TGCGCCAGCAGCCAAGATTCGGGAGGGAAATTCAATGAGCAGTTCTTC CASSQDSGGKFNEQFF
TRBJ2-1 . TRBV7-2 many TGTGCCAGCAGCCCAGCTTTCGGCAATGAGCAGTTCTTC CASSPAFGNEQFF
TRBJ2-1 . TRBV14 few TGTGCCAGCAGCCAATATCCCGGCTACAATGAGCAGTTCTTC CASSQYPGYNEQFF
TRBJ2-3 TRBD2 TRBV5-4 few TGTGCCAGCAGCGGTAGCGGGAGGAAATCGGATACGCAGTATTTT CASSGSGRKSDTQYF
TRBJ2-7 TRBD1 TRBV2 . TGTGCCAGCAGGGAAGGACAGGGGGCGCCGTACGAGCAGTACTTC CASREGQGAPYEQYF
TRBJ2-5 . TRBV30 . TGTGCCTGGAGTGAGCCTGGATCGACCCAGTACTTC CAWSEPGSTQYF
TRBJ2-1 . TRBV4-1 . TGCGCCAGCAGCCAAGCGTTCCAGAGCTCCTACAATGAGCAGTTCTTC CASSQAFQSSYNEQFF
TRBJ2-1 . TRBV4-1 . TGCGCCAGCAGCTCTCCCGGGAGAAAACCCAATGAGCAGTTCTTC CASSSPGRKPNEQFF
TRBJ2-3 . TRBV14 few TGTGCCAGCAGCCAACTCTTGCCTCCCAACCCTACAGATACGCAGTATTTT CASSQLLPPNPTDTQYF
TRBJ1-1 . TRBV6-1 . TGTGCCAGCAGCGGGAGGAACACTGAAGCTTTCTTT CASSGRNTEAFF